This TCR beta chain came from a study of T cells in Graves' hyperthyroidism and ophthalmopathy. Remarks on this clonotype: Antigen unknown.

What was amplified from RNA transcripts were TCR beta CDR3 regions. The TCR CDR3 first-round RT-PCR relied on the HTBI primer set. Each CDR3 protein gets one entry after TCRdb re-called the multiplex PCR reads with MiXCR. The sample includes under 400,000 distinct CDR3 sequences, around 16% of them seen just once. This CDR3 is built from 16 residues. J gave up 1 base and V 1 base, and 3 bases lay outside the gene matches. Germline V lookup: CDR1 DFQATT, CDR2 SNEGSKA (reference sequence). Researchers barred patients who had uncontrolled infection, other autoimmune disease, pregnancy or lactation. Thyroid ultrasound and orbital computed tomography, with clinical symptoms and serum thyroxine and TRAb, informed diagnoses. Study-level findings and limits: Model predictions of ophthalmopathy came a median approximately 6.8 months before onset. By a 13 V-J model, ophthalmopathy was set apart from stable hyperthyroidism.

The TCR comes from a man aged 25 to 40 with Graves' hyperthyroidism. V is TRBV20-1 and J is TRBJ2-3, with TRBD2 matching 12 bases. The sample comprised blood. The CDR3 sequence is CSARGGLAGGTDTQYF. The CDR3 DNA reads as TGCAGTGCTAGAGGGGGACTAGCGGGTGGCACAGATACGCAGTATTTT.